This entry is about one TCR beta chain. The antigen it recognizes is unknown. No base-level quality is on record; no much larger clone is a single base apart. This sample was included in a study of cytomegalovirus exposure and HLA in healthy donors (dated by TCRdb to the late 2010s). A note on the overall study: According to a later analysis, one platform produced both the 110 or so validation repertoires and the approximately 670 repertoires of the first cohort. The aim of the study was to test whether cataloging public T cell receptors could identify signatures of past pathogen exposure. In addition to the first cohort of 650 to 750 subjects, a separate validation cohort of approximately 130 different subjects was used. To predict cytomegalovirus infection status, the study combined high-throughput TCR immunosequencing, statistical association of individual TCRs with disease status, and machine learning. Study-wide findings and limitations: The study gave a list of around 170 TCR beta chains associated with cytomegalovirus. Of the cluster scores, 85% to 95% were above 0 in a later analysis, which found that TCRs clustered in the first cohort also tended to co-occur in the approximately 110 validation repertoires. A later analysis lacked HLA typing for the validation cohort, so it scored co-occurrence in that cohort across all 120 repertoires. The authors suggested that the approach could potentially be generalized to other disease states and immunological phenotypes. In vitro tests confirmed that three of the cytomegalovirus-associated TCR beta chains recognize cytomegalovirus antigens. The classifier was reported to diagnose cytomegalovirus status with high specificity and sensitivity in both the original cohort and the validation cohort. Across donors, most TCR sequences were observed very rarely, whereas some public TCRs were present in many individuals.

The donors belonged to the validation cohort of about 130 subjects, which was separate from the roughly 700-subject first cohort. Preparation of the library involved the immunoSEQ multiplex PCR assay. In the original analysis: A statistical classification framework was developed to diagnose cytomegalovirus status using the catalog of TCR beta chain sequences. Here the immuneACCESS table is served through TCRdb, limited to in-frame sequences with V and J called. Missing clones are a known gap in these copies; in checked studies unresolved V genes cover under half, and the rest lacks a known reason. Clone size and the V and J calls come from that table; the DNA yielded D and trimming. The sample table records roughly 330,000 clones; about nine tenths of these occur just once. The ten largest clones take up approximately 1.1% of the sample. V is clipped by 5 bases and J by 7 bases, and the sequence between their germline boundaries is 12 bases long. From cysteine to phenylalanine, the CDR3 is 13 amino acids long. Only CDR3 DNA is held: 39 bases, read in frame from base 1. The germline V gene gives CDR1 as SGHVS and CDR2 as FNYEAQ.

Sequenced material: PBMCs. The chain is made from TRBV7-6 and TRBJ1-5, with the D gene not clear enough to name. This TCR was recovered from a woman under 40 in good health and CMV-seropositive. The DNA reads as follows: TGTGCCAGCAGCCCCGCCGTCGGGCAGCCCCAGCATTTT. Its protein reads: CASSPAVGQPQHF. Reference TRBV7-6 and TRBJ1-5 proteins supply the regions before and after the CDR3; the full variable domain is: GAGVSQSPRYKVTKRGQDVALRCDPISGHVSLYWYRQALGQGPEFLTYFNYEAQQDKSGLPNDRFSAERPEGSISTLTIQRTEQRDSAMYRCASSPAVGQPQHFGDGTRLSIL.